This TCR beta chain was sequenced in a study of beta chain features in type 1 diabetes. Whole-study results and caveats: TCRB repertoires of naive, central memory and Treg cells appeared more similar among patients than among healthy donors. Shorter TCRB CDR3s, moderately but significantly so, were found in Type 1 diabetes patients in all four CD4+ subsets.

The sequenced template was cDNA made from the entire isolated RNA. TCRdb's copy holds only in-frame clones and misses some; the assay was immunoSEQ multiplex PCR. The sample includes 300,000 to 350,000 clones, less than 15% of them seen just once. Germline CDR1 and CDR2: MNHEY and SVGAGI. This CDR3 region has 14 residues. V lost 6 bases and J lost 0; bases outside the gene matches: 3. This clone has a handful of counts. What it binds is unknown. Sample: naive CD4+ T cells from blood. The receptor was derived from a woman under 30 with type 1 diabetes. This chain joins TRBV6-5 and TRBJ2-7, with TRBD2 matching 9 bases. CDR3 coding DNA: TGTGCCAGCAGGTTAGCGGGGGCCTCCTACGAGCAGTACTTC. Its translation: CASRLAGASYEQYF.